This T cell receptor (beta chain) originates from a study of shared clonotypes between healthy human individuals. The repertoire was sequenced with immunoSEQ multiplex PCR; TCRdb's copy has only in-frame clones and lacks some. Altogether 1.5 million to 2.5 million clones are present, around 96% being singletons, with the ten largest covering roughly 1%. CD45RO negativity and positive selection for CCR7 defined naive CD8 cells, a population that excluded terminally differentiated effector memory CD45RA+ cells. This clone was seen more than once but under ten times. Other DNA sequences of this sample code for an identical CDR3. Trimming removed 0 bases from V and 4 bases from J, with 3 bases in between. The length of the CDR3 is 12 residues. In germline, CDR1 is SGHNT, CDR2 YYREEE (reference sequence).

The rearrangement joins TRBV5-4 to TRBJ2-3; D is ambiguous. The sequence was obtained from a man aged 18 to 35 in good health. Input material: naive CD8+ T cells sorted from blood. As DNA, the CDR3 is TGTGCCAGCAGCTTGGAAGCAGATACGCAGTATTTT. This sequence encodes CASSLEADTQYF.